Reported below is one T cell receptor beta chain. The data stem from a study of blood T cell repertoires in COVID-19. Looking at the study overall: COVID-19 samples from acute and convalescent phases originated in the United States, Italy and Spain. From T cells, B-cell-depleted T cells, or PBMCs came the material, which was cDNA or gDNA.

V was clipped by 5 bases and J by 9 bases; unmatched bases: 3. This CDR3 has 14 amino acids. Per the germline V gene, CDR1 is SNHLY and CDR2 is FYNNEI. Original processing notes: By means of reference gene primer amplification, nucleated cell counts were estimated. Generated by immunoSEQ multiplex PCR, the TCRdb table keeps only in-frame clones and is missing some. V and J calls and clone size are those listed in that table; D and trimming were worked out from the DNA. Among 85,000 to 130,000 clones, around nine tenths were seen once, and the ten largest hold about 5.1%. The sequenced sample consisted of peripheral blood. This TCR was sampled from a human donor in a cohort sampled during active COVID-19. The rearrangement links TRBV2 to TRBJ2-1; TRBD2 aligns across 14 bases. CDR3 nucleotides: TGTGCCAGCAGTAAGGGACTAGCGGGAGCTGAGCAGTTCTTC. Protein: CASSKGLAGAEQFF.